The 8 T cell receptor beta chains listed next were all sequenced from one sample in a study of shared clonotypes between healthy human individuals. The data were produced by immunoSEQ multiplex PCR, yet TCRdb's version contains in-frame clones alone and is incomplete. The sample gives more than 850,000 clones, around 78% of which show up once; 0.5% to 0.6% is in the top ten. Sequenced: memory CD4+ T cells from PBMCs. Subset here: CD45RA-negative fraction. The receptor set was obtained from a man between 18 and 35 years old in good health. Some clones in this sample may be carry-over from other donors' samples.

This clone turned up a few times. The J gene is TRBJ1-1, the V gene TRBV5-1, with D perhaps TRBD1 (6 bases). The CDR3 runs 15 residues. Germline V gene lookup returns CDR1 SGHRS and CDR2 YFSETQ. Deletions cut 0 bases from V and 8 bases from J, with 17 bases between. The CDR3 sequence is CASSLAPGAGREAFF. CDR3 DNA sequence: TGCGCCAGCAGCTTGGCCCCAGGGGCGGGGAGGGAAGCTTTCTTT.

This clone has a single count. The chain is built from TRBV5-6 and TRBJ2-7, with 8 nucleotides matching TRBD1. V was pared by 3 bases and J by 0 bases, with 5 bases of the junction left unmatched. This CDR3 has 15 residues. Germline-derived CDR1 and CDR2 are SGHDT and YYEEEE. CDR3 bases: TGTGCCAGCAGCTGGGGGACAGGACGCTCCTACGAGCAGTACTTC. It yields the protein CASSWGTGRSYEQYF.

The rearrangement uses TRBV5-6 and TRBJ2-3; weak D call: TRBD1 (5 bases). This CDR3 contains 16 residues. Between the trimmed V and J ends, which lost 0 bases and 2 bases, there was a span of 13 bases. CDR1 is SGHDT and CDR2 is YYEEEE in the germline V gene. CDR3 DNA: TGTGCCAGCAGCTTGGGGACATCGTTTTCCACAGATACGCAGTATTTT. It translates to CASSLGTSFSTDTQYF.

The chain recombines TRBV6-5 with TRBJ1-1; no reliable D call. Trimming took 6 bases from V and 4 from J, leaving 18 bases between them. The CDR3 is 15 amino acids. The germline gives CDR1 MNHEY, CDR2 SVGAGI. This CDR3 is CASRKTGRSFTEAFF. The CDR3 bases are TGTGCCAGCAGGAAGACTGGCAGGAGCTTCACTGAAGCTTTCTTT.

The chain combines TRBV19 with TRBJ1-2, with TRBD1 matching over 7 bases. This CDR3 comprises 13 residues. CDR1 is LNHDA, CDR2 SQIVND, per germline (reference sequence). Trimming removed 2 bases from V and 7 bases from J; junction bases left unmatched: 4. The CDR3 region has the DNA TGTGCCAGTAGTATAACGGCAGGGGGTGGCTACACCTTC. Its protein is CASSITAGGGYTF.

Of note for this clone: The same CDR3 is also encoded by other DNA sequences in this sample. This chain links TRBV2 with TRBJ2-7, with D tentatively TRBD1 (5 bases). V was pared by 7 bases and J by 0 bases, with 13 bases between. The CDR3 has 14 amino acids. Per the germline V gene, CDR1 is SNHLY and CDR2 is FYNNEI. The CDR3, as DNA: TGTGCCAGCATCCAGACAGAAAGCTCCTACGAGCAGTACTTC. It encodes CASIQTESSYEQYF.

J is TRBJ2-3 and V is TRBV9; 10 bases fit TRBD2. There are 15 residues in the CDR3. The V and J ends lost 4 bases and 6 bases, in that order; junction bases with no gene match: 8. Germline CDR1 and CDR2: SGDLS and YYNGEE. The CDR3 reads CASSPRTSGGDTQYF. The CDR3 coding sequence is TGTGCCAGCAGCCCTCGGACTAGCGGTGGGGATACGCAGTATTTT.

The V call is TRBV4-1, the J call TRBJ2-1, with 9 positions matching TRBD2. The CDR3 consists of 18 residues. Germline V CDR1 and CDR2: MGHRA, YSYEKL. V lost 0 bases to trimming and J lost 2 bases; unmatched junction nucleotides: 8. The CDR3 DNA reads TGCGCCAGCAGCCAAGATCGTGGAGCGGGAGGAACCTACAATGAGCAGTTCTTC. Its translation is CASSQDRGAGGTYNEQFF.